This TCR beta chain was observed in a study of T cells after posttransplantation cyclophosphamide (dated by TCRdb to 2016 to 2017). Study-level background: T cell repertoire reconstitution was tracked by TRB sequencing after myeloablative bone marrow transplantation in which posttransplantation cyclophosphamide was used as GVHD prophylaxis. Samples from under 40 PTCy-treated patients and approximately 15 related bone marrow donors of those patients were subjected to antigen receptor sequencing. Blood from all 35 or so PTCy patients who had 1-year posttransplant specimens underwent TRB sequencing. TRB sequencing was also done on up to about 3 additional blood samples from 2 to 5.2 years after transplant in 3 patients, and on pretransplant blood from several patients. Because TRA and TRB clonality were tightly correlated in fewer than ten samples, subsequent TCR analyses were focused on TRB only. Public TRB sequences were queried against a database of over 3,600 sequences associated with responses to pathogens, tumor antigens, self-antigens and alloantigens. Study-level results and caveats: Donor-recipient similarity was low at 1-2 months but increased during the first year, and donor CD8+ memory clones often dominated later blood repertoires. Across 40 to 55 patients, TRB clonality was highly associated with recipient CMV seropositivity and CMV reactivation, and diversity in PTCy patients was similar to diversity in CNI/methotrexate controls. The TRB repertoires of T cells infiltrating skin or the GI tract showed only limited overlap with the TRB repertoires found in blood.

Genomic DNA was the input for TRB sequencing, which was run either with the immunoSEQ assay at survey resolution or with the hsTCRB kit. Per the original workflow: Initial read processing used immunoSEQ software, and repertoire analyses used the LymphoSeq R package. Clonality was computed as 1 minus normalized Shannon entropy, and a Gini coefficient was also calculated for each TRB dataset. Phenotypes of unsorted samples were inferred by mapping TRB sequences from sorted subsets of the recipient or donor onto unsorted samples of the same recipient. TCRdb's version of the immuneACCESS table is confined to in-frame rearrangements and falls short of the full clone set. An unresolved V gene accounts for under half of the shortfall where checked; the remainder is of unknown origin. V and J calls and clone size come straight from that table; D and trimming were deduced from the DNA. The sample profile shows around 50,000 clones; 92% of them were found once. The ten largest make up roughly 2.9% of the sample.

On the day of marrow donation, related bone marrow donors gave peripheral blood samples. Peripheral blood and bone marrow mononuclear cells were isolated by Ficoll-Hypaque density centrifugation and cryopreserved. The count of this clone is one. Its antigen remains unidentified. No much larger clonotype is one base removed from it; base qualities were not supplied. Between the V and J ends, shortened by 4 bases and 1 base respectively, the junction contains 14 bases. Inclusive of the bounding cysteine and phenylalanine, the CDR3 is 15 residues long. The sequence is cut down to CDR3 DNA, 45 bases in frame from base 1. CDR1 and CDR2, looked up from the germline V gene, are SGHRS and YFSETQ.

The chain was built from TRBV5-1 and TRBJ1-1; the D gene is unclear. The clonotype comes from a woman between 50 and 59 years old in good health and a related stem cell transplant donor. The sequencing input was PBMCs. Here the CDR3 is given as CASSTTTRGNTEAFF. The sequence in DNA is TGCGCCAGCAGCACCACGACCCGGGGGAACACTGAAGCTTTCTTT.